The subject of this entry is one T cell receptor (beta chain). The sample originates from a study of blood T cell repertoires in COVID-19. Study-level information: COVID-19 samples collected from the United States, Italy and Spain covered acute and convalescent phases.

The method was immunoSEQ multiplex PCR; TCRdb's version includes in-frame clones alone and lacks a portion of them. The table has about 150,000 clones, about 79% seen once. The CDR3 contains 13 residues. Trimming cost V 4 bases and J 2 bases, with 8 bases left between them. CDR1 and CDR2 (germline): SGHNT, YYREEE (reference sequence). Sequences were obtained from peripheral blood. The chain joins TRBV5-4 to TRBJ2-3, with a possible D match to TRBD1 (5 bases). This TCR derives from a woman aged 55-75 years with acute or convalescent COVID-19. CDR3 in amino acids: CASSRQPTDTQYF. The CDR3 DNA reads as TGTGCCAGCAGCAGACAGCCCACAGATACGCAGTATTTT. The variable domain in full, with the rest retrieved from reference TRBV5-4 and TRBJ2-3, is ETGVTQSPTHLIKTRGQQVTLRCSSQSGHNTVSWYQQALGQGPQFIFQYYREEENGRGNFPPRFSGLQFPNYSSELNVNALELDDSALYLCASSRQPTDTQYFGPGTRLTVL.